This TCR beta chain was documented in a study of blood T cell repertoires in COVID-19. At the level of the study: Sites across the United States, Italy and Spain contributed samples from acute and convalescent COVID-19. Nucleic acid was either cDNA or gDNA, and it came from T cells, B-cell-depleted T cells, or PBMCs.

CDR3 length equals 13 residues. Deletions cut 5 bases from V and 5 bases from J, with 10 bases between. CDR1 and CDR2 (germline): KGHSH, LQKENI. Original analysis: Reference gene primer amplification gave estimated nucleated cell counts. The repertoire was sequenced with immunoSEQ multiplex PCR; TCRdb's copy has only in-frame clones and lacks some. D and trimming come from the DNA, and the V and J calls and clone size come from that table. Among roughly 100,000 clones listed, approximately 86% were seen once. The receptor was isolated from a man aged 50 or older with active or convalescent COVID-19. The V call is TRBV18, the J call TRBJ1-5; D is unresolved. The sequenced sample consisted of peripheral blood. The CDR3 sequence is CASSSSPDQPQHF. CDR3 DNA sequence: TGTGCCAGCTCATCCTCGCCGGATCAGCCCCAGCATTTT.